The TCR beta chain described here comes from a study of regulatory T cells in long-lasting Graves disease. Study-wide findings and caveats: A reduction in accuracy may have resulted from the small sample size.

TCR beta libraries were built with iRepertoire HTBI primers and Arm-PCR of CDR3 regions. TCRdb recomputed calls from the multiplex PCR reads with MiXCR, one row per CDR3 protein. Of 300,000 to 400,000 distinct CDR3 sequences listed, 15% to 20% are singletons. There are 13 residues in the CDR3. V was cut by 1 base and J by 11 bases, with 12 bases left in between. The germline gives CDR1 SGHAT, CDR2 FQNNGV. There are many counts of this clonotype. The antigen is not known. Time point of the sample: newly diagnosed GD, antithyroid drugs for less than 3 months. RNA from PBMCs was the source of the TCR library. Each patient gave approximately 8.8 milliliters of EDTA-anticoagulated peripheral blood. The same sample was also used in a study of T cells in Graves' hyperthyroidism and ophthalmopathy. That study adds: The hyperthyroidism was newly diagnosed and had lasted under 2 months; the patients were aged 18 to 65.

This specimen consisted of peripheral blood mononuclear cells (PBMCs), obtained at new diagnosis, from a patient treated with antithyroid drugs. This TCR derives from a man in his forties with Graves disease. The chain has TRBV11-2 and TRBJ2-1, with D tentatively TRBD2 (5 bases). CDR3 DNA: TGTGCCAGCAGCTTAGGAGGGTCTAACCAGCAGTTCTTC. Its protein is CASSLGGSNQQFF. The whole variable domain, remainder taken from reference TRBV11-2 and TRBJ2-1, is EAGVAQSPRYKIIEKRQSVAFWCNPISGHATLYWYQQILGQGPKLLIQFQNNGVVDDSQLPKDRFSAERLKGVDSTLKIQPAKLEDSAVYLCASSLGGSNQQFFGPGTRLTVL.